The TCR beta chain under discussion was sequenced for a study of blood T cell repertoires in COVID-19. As for the study in general: T cells, B-cell-depleted T cells, or PBMCs provided the cDNA or gDNA that served as material.

As processed by the authors: How many nucleated cells were present was estimated from reference gene primer amplification. The protocol was immunoSEQ multiplex PCR, while the TCRdb copy is restricted to in-frame clones and leaves out a portion. V and J calls and clone size are given by that table; D and trimming were obtained from the DNA. Among 40,000 to 45,000 clones listed, 60% to 80% were seen once. In germline, CDR1 is MDHEN, CDR2 SYDVKM. Unmatched junction bases numbered 4, after V lost 7 bases and J lost 5 bases. The CDR3 consists of 14 residues. This TCR was sampled from a woman at least 80 years old with acute or convalescent COVID-19. The chain employs TRBV28 and TRBJ2-3; TRBD1 agrees at 12 bases. The specimen sequenced was peripheral blood. CDR3: CASTRDRGQDTQYF. In DNA form, the CDR3 reads TGTGCCAGCACCCGGGACAGGGGGCAAGATACGCAGTATTTT.